This record covers a single T cell receptor (beta chain). Its antigen is unknown. Per the germline V gene, CDR1 is SQVTM and CDR2 is ANQGSEA. The CDR3 has 13 residues. V lost 5 bases, J lost 12 bases, and 20 bases lay in between. These data are taken from a study of quantifying T cell responses using KT2 cells. About the study: RNA was reverse transcribed with TCR alpha and beta constant-region primers.

Known numbers of the T cell clone KT2 were added to PBMC. Notes on the study in general: KT2 clone alpha and beta sequence counts scaled linearly with input KT2 cell number.

A single-stranded UMI oligo with SP2 sequence was ligated to cDNA 3' ends. An equimolar mix of RC1.1 and RC1.2 primed the beta chain across TRBC1 and TRBC2. Using its own MiXCR run on the UMI-ligation and nested PCR reads, TCRdb lists one record per CDR3 protein. Among over 40,000 distinct CDR3 sequences listed, 9.5% to 13% were seen once. The chain uses TRBV29-1 and TRBJ2-1, with D possibly TRBD2 on 5 matching bases. The sequence was collected from a human donor. The sequencing input was PBMCs spiked with cells of the T cell clone KT2. In DNA form, the CDR3 reads TGCAGCGTTTACCAACCAGGACCGGGAATGCAGTTCTTC. This sequence encodes CSVYQPGPGMQFF.